This is a list of T cell receptor beta chains from one sample in a study of CD8+CD57+ T cells in acquired aplastic anemia. TCRdb ran MiXCR on the reads and lists one entry per CDR3 protein. The table includes fewer than 250,000 distinct CDR3 sequences, more than 40% detected once. The sequencing sample was made of sorted CD4+, CD8+, or CD8+CD57+ T cells (not recorded which) from PBMCs. These receptors were collected from a human donor with aplastic anemia. CDR3s include the opening cysteine and the closing phenylalanine or tryptophan. The D gene is left open where the match is weak.

j_gene | v_gene | d_gene | CDR3aa
TRBJ2-2 | TRBV29-1 | TRBD1 | CSANRGTGELFF
TRBJ1-1 | TRBV12-3/TRBV12-4 | - | CASSFIGRAIKNTEAFF
- | TRBV7-9 | - | CASSPVGGRDSPLHF
TRBJ2-7 | TRBV27 | - | CASSWGRDSYEQYF
TRBJ2-7 | TRBV15 | TRBD1 | CATSSVNRGPYEQYF
TRBJ1-2 | TRBV29-1 | - | CSVVDTFADGYTF
TRBJ2-5 | TRBV19 | - | CAAGRETQYF
TRBJ1-2 | TRBV29-1 | - | CSVDTIGYGYTF
TRBJ2-1 | TRBV9 | - | CASSVVPGSSYNEQFF
TRBJ2-2 | TRBV6-5 | - | CASSNGRRAGELFF
TRBJ1-1 | TRBV27 | TRBD1 | CASSLSILGTGDIEAFF
TRBJ2-3 | TRBV3-1 | - | CASSQVLGGEADTQYF
TRBJ1-6 | TRBV28 | - | CASSLAGNQPLHF
TRBJ2-3 | TRBV14 | - | CASSLYRNTDTQYF
TRBJ2-7 | TRBV4-1 | - | CASSQEGAGGAYEQYF
TRBJ2-7 | TRBV7-9 | TRBD2 | CASSLRTSNEQYF
TRBJ1-1 | TRBV12-3/TRBV12-4 | - | CASRGTGNTEAFF
TRBJ2-3 | TRBV24-1 | TRBD2 | CATSGGTSGTDTQYF
TRBJ1-1 | TRBV30 | - | CAWSGGRATEAFF
TRBJ2-3 | TRBV7-2 | - | CASSLAGPTDTQYF
TRBJ2-7 | TRBV4-1 | - | CASSQAGVAYEQYF
TRBJ2-7 | TRBV30 | - | CAWSVGGSYEQYF
TRBJ2-5 | TRBV29-1 | - | CSWIIVGTQYF
TRBJ2-1 | TRBV9 | - | CASSQVEDNEQFF
TRBJ1-2 | TRBV30 | - | CAWITDRVYGYTF
TRBJ1-2 | TRBV5-8 | - | CASSLAPGTRLGDYGYTF
TRBJ2-7 | TRBV29-1 | TRBD2 | CSASTQGGYEQYF
TRBJ2-3 | TRBV7-9 | TRBD2 | CASSYGTSGGLDTQYF
- | TRBV20-1 | - | CSASSIGGTEEYEQYF
TRBJ1-1 | TRBV29-1 | - | CSVPGQHLNTEAFF
TRBJ1-2 | TRBV10-3 | - | CASSQSGEQAGYTF
TRBJ2-1 | TRBV20-1 | - | CSARVLGGFNEQFF
TRBJ1-2 | TRBV12-3/TRBV12-4 | - | CASSADSGYGYTF
TRBJ1-4 | TRBV4-1 | - | CASSQPTVGAADEKLFF
TRBJ2-7 | TRBV2 | TRBD2 | CASSEISSGTRQYF
TRBJ2-7 | TRBV20-1 | TRBD2 | CSARIQRLAGPEEQYF
TRBJ2-3 | TRBV25-1 | - | CASSVGNRDSHTDTQYF
TRBJ2-1 | TRBV3-1 | - | CASSQRLGQKDNEQFF
TRBJ1-5 | TRBV2 | TRBD1 | CASSQRQGTQPQHF